What follows are 15 T cell receptor beta chains derived from one specimen sequenced in a study of blood T cells in healthy people across ages. A second about 6 to 12 cycle PCR used barcoded and J-beta primers. Each CDR3 protein is one row after TCRdb ran MiXCR on the 5' RACE reads. The data hold 850,000 to 1,000,000 distinct CDR3 sequences, with around 46% observed a single time. Sequencing input: blood. All receptors come from a man aged 25 to 45 in good health.

The genes are TRBV29-1 and TRBJ2-1; D is perhaps TRBD2 (6 bases). With 5 bases removed from V and 4 bases from J, the gap between germline ends came to 15 bases. The CDR3 has 14 residues. Germline V lookup: CDR1 SQVTM, CDR2 ANQGSEA. CDR3 sequence: CSVPAVAAYNEQFF. In DNA form, the CDR3 reads TGCAGCGTTCCTGCGGTAGCGGCTTACAATGAGCAGTTCTTC.

The chain joins TRBV2 to TRBJ2-2; D tentatively reads TRBD1 or TRBD2 (5 bases each). Trimming cost V 8 bases and J 3 bases, with 10 bases left between them. CDR1 is SNHLY and CDR2 is FYNNEI in the germline V gene. This CDR3 is 13 amino acids long. The CDR3 loop is CASRGRDTGELFF. The CDR3 DNA is TGTGCCAGCCGGGGACGGGACACCGGGGAGCTGTTTTTT.

The sample holds a few counts of this clonotype. The CDR3 is CASSVELAESTDTQYF. The CDR3 DNA follows: TGTGCCAGCAGCGTAGAACTAGCGGAAAGCACAGATACGCAGTATTTT. The V call is TRBV9, the J call TRBJ2-3, with 8 nucleotides matching TRBD2. This CDR3 has 16 amino acids. Germline V CDR1 and CDR2: SGDLS, YYNGEE. The J segment lost 0 bases and the V segment lost 0 bases, leaving 3 bases of the junction unmatched.

This clonotype has more than one count but fewer than ten. V gene TRBV24-1 combines with J gene TRBJ2-1; maybe TRBD1 (5 bases). V was cut by 4 bases and J by 7 bases, with 19 bases left in between. The length of the CDR3 is 16 residues. Germline loops: CDR1 KGHDR, CDR2 SFDVKD. Here the CDR3 DNA reads TGTGCCACCAGTGACTGGACAACGACTTCTGGGAATGAGCAGTTCTTC. It specifies CATSDWTTTSGNEQFF.

This clonotype was observed once. Sequence at one end of the junction differs from germline and may be a read error. The rearrangement uses TRBV6-2 or TRBV6-3 and TRBJ2-5; no definite D call. CDR3 length equals 14 residues. In germline, CDR1 is MNHEY, CDR2 SVGEGT. The DNA for the CDR3 is TGTGCCAGCAGTTACTGGCTAACCCAAGAGTCCCAGTACTTC. Translation: CASSYWLTQESQYF.

This clonotype was seen ten or more times. CDR3 DNA: TGTGCCAGCAGTCTACTGCTTGCCGTATCCTGGTTGGAGCAGTACTTC. This gives the protein CASSLLLAVSWLEQYF. This chain connects TRBV6-5 to TRBJ2-7; no reliable D call. There are 16 residues in the CDR3. CDR1 and CDR2 from the germline V gene are MNHEY and SVGAGI. V was cut by 5 bases and J by 7 bases, with 24 bases left in between.

This chain links TRBV5-1 with TRBJ2-1; D is undetermined. Trimming took 0 bases from V and 7 from J, leaving 11 bases between them. The CDR3 runs to 14 residues. Germline V gene sequence: CDR1 SGHRS, CDR2 YFSETQ. The DNA for the CDR3 is TGCGCCAGCAGCTTGGGAGTAAACACGAATGAGCAGTTCTTC. This sequence encodes CASSLGVNTNEQFF.

V is TRBV6-1 and J is TRBJ1-3; D is ambiguous. CDR3 length: 18 amino acids. The germline CDR1 and CDR2 sequences are MNHNS and SASEGT. The V end lost 0 bases, the J end lost 0 bases, and 15 bases lay between the germline ends. The CDR3 is CASSEARAVYLSGNTIYF. The CDR3, as DNA: TGTGCCAGCAGTGAAGCTAGGGCCGTCTATCTCTCTGGAAACACCATATATTTT.

Many counts were recorded for this clonotype. The V call is TRBV6-5, the J call TRBJ1-2; D is perhaps TRBD1 (5 bases). V was cut by 2 bases and J by 7 bases, with 5 bases left in between. The germline V gene encodes CDR1 MNHEY and CDR2 SVGAGI. CDR3 length: 11 residues. The CDR3 nucleotides are TGTGCCAGCAGTTACGGGGCTGGCTACACCTTC. Translated: CASSYGAGYTF.

This clonotype has only a few counts. The chain carries TRBV6-1 and TRBJ2-2; unclear D gene. The germline CDR1 and CDR2 sequences are MNHNS and SASEGT. The CDR3 is made up of 17 amino acids. Trimming left V 1 base short and J 2 bases short, with 14 bases between. CDR3 amino acids: CASSEGPLMTNTGELFF. CDR3 nucleotide sequence: TGTGCCAGCAGTGAAGGGCCGCTAATGACAAACACCGGGGAGCTGTTTTTT.

This clonotype has a count of ten or more. This rearrangement joins TRBV6-2 or TRBV6-3 to TRBJ1-5; D is uncertain. The V gene lost 3 bases and the J gene lost 6 bases, with 12 bases spanning the gap. This CDR3 has 14 residues. Germline V gene sequence: CDR1 MNHEY, CDR2 SVGEGT. CDR3 protein: CASSYMKEAQPQHF. CDR3 DNA sequence: TGTGCCAGCAGTTATATGAAGGAGGCTCAGCCCCAGCATTTT.

This clonotype was observed a few times. The chain joins TRBV3-1 to TRBJ2-1; D is ambiguous. This CDR3 is built from 12 residues. Deletions cut 1 base from V and 9 bases from J, with 7 bases between. CDR1 is LGHDT and CDR2 is YNNKEL in the germline V gene (reference sequence). The CDR3 is CASSQADGEQFF. The CDR3 region has the DNA TGTGCCAGCAGCCAAGCGGACGGTGAGCAGTTCTTC.

This clonotype came up a few times. The chain carries TRBV7-2 and TRBJ2-4; 8 nucleotides line up with TRBD1. CDR1 and CDR2 from the germline V gene are SGHTA and FQGNSA. This CDR3 is 14 amino acids long. V lost 1 base, J lost 13 bases, and 9 bases stayed unmatched. This CDR3 reads CASSLERTGSEQYF. The CDR3 DNA sequence: TGTGCCAGCAGCTTAGAGCGGACAGGGTCTGAGCAGTACTTC.

In the case of this clonotype: One junction end does not reproduce the germline sequence, and a read error may be involved. The V gene is TRBV7-3, the J gene TRBJ2-5, with D possibly being TRBD1 (5 bases). The CDR3 runs 14 residues. CDR1 and CDR2 from the germline V gene are SGHTA and FQGTGA. The CDR3: CASSLHPGQETQYF. As DNA, the CDR3 is TGTGCCAGTAGCTTACACCCAGGGCAAGAGACCCAGTACTTC.

The V gene is TRBV27, the J gene TRBJ2-2; 10 bases line up with TRBD1. The CDR3 is made up of 18 amino acids. V shed 6 bases, J shed 3 bases, and the junction held 13 bases outside the gene matches. CDR1 is MNHEY, CDR2 SMNVEV, per germline (reference sequence). The CDR3 loop reads CASRFLGVGTGDTGELFF. In DNA form, the CDR3 reads TGTGCCAGCAGATTCTTGGGGGTAGGGACAGGGGACACCGGGGAGCTGTTTTTT.